The 10 T cell receptor beta chains below all came from one sample that was sequenced in a study of T cell clusters in autoimmune cytopenias. TRB was amplified from 250 ng of peripheral blood genomic DNA per sample. Multiplex touch-down PCR amplified TRB using TRB-A and TRB-B pools in one tube. TCRdb re-called the multiplex PCR reads and gives one entry per CDR3 protein, without DNA. This table lists about 15,000 distinct CDR3 sequences. The sequenced material came from peripheral blood. The source of these receptors is a human donor with an autoimmune cytopenia or autoimmune hepatitis (not recorded which).

This chain links TRBV19 with TRBJ1-5. Per germline, CDR1 LNHDA and CDR2 SQIVND (reference sequence). The CDR3 spans 14 residues. CDR3 protein: CASRAGRNDQPQHF.

Judged by frequency, this clonotype is medium-sized (0.01 to 0.1%). The CDR3 region is CSVEAGVGNGYTF. The rearrangement uses TRBV29-1 and TRBJ1-2; TCRdb selects TRBD1, and the lack of DNA leaves this call unchecked. This CDR3 is 13 amino acids long. Per germline, CDR1 SQVTM and CDR2 ANQGSEA. Together with reference TRBV29-1 and TRBJ1-2, the CDR3 gives the full variable domain: SAVISQKPSRDICQRGTSLTIQCQVDSQVTMMFWYRQQPGQSLTLIATANQGSEATYESGFVIDKFPISRPNLTFSTLTVSNMSPEDSSIYLCSVEAGVGNGYTFGSGTRLTVV.

The gene calls are TRBV5-4 and TRBJ1-2; TCRdb lists TRBD1, though no DNA is available to test this call. This CDR3 has 12 residues. Germline V gives CDR1 SGHNT, CDR2 YYREEE (reference sequence). The CDR3 sequence: CASSSRDYGYTF.

According to its frequency, this clonotype is medium-sized. The V gene is TRBV19, the J gene TRBJ1-4. CDR1 is LNHDA, CDR2 SQIVND, per germline (reference sequence). The CDR3 is made up of 15 amino acids. CDR3 loop: CASKPTGSRSEKLFF.

This sequence joins TRBV6-5 and TRBJ2-7; TCRdb indicates TRBD1, and absent DNA this call remains unverified. This CDR3 comprises 15 residues. Germline assignment: CDR1 MNHEY and CDR2 SVGAGI. The CDR3 reads CASSYRDRGKYEQYF.

The chain uses TRBV5-1 and TRBJ2-5. Per germline, CDR1 SGHRS and CDR2 YFSETQ. The CDR3 runs 13 residues. This CDR3 reads CASSSIPFEAQYF.

Judged by frequency, this clonotype is medium-sized. The rearrangement links TRBV6-6 to TRBJ2-2; TCRdb reports TRBD1, a call that lacks DNA to check it against. This CDR3 is 17 amino acids long. The germline gives CDR1 MNHNY, CDR2 SVGAGI (reference sequence). CDR3: CASSYARTGKNTGELFF.

This clonotype is identified as medium-sized from frequency. The chain links TRBV11-1 to TRBJ2-1; as DNA is missing, the TRBD1 call by TCRdb cannot be tested. The CDR3 loop spans 13 amino acids. Per the germline V gene, CDR1 is SGHAT and CDR2 is FQDESV (reference sequence). CDR3: CASSLLGVNEQFF.

V and J are TRBV29-1 and TRBJ1-2; the D call of TRBD1 rests on TCRdb alone, since no DNA is present to check it. The CDR3 is 14 amino acids. The V gene's germline CDR1 is SQVTM and CDR2 ANQGSEA. The CDR3: CSAWDRAPNYGYTF.

The chain carries TRBV19 and TRBJ1-3. This CDR3 region has 13 residues. The germline V gene encodes CDR1 LNHDA and CDR2 SQIVND (reference sequence). The CDR3 here is CASSIDRGNTIYF.